Below, one T cell receptor (beta chain) is given with its context. Its antigen is unknown. The naive CD8 population came from CD45RO-negative cells selected for CCR7, without terminally differentiated effector memory CD45RA+ cells. Nashville, Tennessee was home to all donors, who were Caucasian adults. This specimen belongs to a study of shared clonotypes between healthy human individuals. Study context: Each donor contributed plates that comprised three CD4 naive, three CD4 memory, two CD8 naive and one CD8 memory. Regarding the study as a whole: Naive subsets usually exceeded memory subsets in estimated richness.

This CDR3 is built from 15 residues. Per the germline V gene, CDR1 is SGDLS and CDR2 is YYNGEE. Trimming took 4 bases from V and 4 from J; bases not matched to a gene: 5. TCRdb keeps only in-frame clones here, not all; method: immunoSEQ multiplex PCR. The repertoire consists of some 2.1 million clones, with approximately 94% occurring once and the leading ten covering roughly 1%. The specimen sequenced was naive CD8+ T cells sorted from blood. The gene calls are TRBV9 and TRBJ1-6, with 7 bases fitting TRBD1. The sequence was obtained from a man between 18 and 29 years old in good health. The CDR3 is CASSPGGGYNSPLHF. The DNA for the CDR3 is TGTGCCAGCAGCCCAGGGGGTGGGTATAATTCACCCCTCCACTTT.